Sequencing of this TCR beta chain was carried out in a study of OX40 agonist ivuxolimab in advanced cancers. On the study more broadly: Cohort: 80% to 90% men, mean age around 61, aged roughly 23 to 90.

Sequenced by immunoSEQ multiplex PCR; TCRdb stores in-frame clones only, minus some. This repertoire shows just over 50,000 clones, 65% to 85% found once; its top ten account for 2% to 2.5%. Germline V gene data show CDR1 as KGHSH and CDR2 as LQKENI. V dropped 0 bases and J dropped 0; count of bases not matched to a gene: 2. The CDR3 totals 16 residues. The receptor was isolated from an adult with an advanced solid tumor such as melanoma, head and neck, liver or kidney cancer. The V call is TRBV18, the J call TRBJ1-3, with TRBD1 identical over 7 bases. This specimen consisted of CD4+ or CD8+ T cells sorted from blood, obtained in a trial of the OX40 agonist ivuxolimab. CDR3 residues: CASSPPGQSSGNTIYF. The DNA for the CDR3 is TGTGCCAGCTCACCACCGGGACAGAGCTCTGGAAACACCATATATTTT.